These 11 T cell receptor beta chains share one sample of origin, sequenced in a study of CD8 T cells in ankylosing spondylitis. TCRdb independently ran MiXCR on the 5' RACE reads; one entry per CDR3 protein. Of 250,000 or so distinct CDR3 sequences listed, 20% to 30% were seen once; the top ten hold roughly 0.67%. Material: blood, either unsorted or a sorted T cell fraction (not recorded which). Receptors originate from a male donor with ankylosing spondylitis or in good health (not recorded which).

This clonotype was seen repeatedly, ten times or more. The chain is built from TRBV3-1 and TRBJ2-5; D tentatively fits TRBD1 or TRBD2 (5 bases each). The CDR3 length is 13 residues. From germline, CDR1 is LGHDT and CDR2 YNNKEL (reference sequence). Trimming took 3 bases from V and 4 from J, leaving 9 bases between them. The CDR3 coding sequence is TGTGCCAGCAGCCAGTACGGGACAGAGACCCAGTACTTC. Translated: CASSQYGTETQYF.

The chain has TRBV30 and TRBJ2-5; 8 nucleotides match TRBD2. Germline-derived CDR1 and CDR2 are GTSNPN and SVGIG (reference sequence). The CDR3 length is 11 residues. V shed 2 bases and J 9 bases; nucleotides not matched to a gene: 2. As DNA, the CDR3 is TGTGCCTGGAGTCCGGGGGGGGCCCAGTACTTC. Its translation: CAWSPGGAQYF.

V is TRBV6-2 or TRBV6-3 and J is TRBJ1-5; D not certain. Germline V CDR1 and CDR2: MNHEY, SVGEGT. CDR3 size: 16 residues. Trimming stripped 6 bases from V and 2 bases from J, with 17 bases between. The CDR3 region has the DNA TGTGCCAGCAGCTATGGCCCTCGGCGGGGCAATCAGCCCCAGCATTTT. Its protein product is CASSYGPRRGNQPQHF.

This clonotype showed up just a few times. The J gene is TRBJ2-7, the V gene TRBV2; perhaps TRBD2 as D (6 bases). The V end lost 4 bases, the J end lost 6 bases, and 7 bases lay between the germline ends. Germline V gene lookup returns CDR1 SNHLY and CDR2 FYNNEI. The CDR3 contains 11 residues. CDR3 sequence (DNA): TGTGCCAGCAGTGCAGCGGGCGAGCAGTACTTC. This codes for CASSAAGEQYF.

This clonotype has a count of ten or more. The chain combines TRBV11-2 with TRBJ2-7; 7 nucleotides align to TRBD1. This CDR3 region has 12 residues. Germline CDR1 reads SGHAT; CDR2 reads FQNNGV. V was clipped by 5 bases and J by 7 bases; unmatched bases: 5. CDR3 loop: CASSATGEEQYF. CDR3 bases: TGTGCCAGCAGCGCAACAGGGGAAGAGCAGTACTTC.

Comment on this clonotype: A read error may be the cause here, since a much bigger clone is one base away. The CDR3, as DNA: TGCAGTGCTAGATGGAGGGTAGATACGCAGTATTTT. Amino acids: CSARWRVDTQYF. This chain joins TRBV20-1 and TRBJ2-3; a possible D gene is TRBD2 (6 bases). Germline-derived CDR1 and CDR2 are DFQATT and SNEGSKA (reference sequence). The V end lost 2 bases, the J end lost 5 bases, and 8 bases lay between the germline ends. CDR3 length: 12 amino acids.

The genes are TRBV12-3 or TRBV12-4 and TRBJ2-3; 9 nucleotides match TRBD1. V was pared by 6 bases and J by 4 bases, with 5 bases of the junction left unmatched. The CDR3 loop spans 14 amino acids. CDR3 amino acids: CASSTTGGPDTQYF. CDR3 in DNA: TGTGCCAGCAGCACAACAGGGGGCCCAGATACGCAGTATTTT.

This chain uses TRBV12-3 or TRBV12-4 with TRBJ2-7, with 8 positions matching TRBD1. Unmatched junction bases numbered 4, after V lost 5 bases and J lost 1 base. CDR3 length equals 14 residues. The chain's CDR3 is CASSGGQVSYEQYF. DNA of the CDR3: TGTGCCAGCAGTGGGGGACAGGTATCCTACGAGCAGTACTTC.

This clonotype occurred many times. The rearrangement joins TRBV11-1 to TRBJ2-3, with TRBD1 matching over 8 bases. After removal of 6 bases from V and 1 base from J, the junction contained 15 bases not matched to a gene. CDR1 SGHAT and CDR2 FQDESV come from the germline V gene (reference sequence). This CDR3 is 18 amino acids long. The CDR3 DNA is TGTGCCAGCAGTTCTCGGACAGGGCACCCTCGAGGCACAGATACGCAGTATTTT. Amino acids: CASSSRTGHPRGTDTQYF.

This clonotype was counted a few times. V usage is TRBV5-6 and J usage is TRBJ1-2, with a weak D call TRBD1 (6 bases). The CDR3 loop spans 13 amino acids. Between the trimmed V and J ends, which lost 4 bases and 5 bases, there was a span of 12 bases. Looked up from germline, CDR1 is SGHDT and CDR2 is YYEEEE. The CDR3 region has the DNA TGTGCCAGCAGCGTCACAGGGAGGTATGGCTACACCTTC. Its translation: CASSVTGRYGYTF.

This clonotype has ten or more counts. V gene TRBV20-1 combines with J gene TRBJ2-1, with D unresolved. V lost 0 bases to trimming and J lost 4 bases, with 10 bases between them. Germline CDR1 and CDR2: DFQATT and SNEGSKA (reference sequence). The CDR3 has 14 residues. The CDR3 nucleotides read TGCAGTGCTAGAGATCCTATCACGTACAATGAGCAGTTCTTC. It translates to CSARDPITYNEQFF.